This T cell receptor beta chain came from a study of T-cell memory formation after mild COVID-19. General study results and limits: Second-wave clones peaking on day 37 lacked confirmed SARS-CoV-2 specificity.

This clonotype appeared many times. Antigen unknown. The germline V and J ends were trimmed by 0 bases and 0 bases, with 17 bases remaining between them. CDR3 size: 18 residues. Germline CDR1 reads SGHRS; CDR2 reads YFSETQ. TCRdb reprocessed the 5' RACE reads via MiXCR and lists one record per CDR3 protein. This table holds a few hundred thousand distinct CDR3 sequences, less than 20% found once. The source of this sequence is a man between 18 and 35 years old who had mild COVID-19 (a few samples of this study predate the infection). Cell type and time point are not known. The sample was PBMCs or a T cell subset sorted from them (not recorded which). The genes are TRBV5-1 and TRBJ2-3, with TRBD2 as a possible D gene (7 bases). The chain's CDR3 is CASSLALRGRGSTDTQYF. As DNA, the CDR3 is TGCGCCAGCAGCTTGGCTCTCCGGGGGCGGGGGAGCACAGATACGCAGTATTTT.